Given below is one TCR beta chain in context. The entry originates in a study of control samples from healthy donors and cancer patients. Clones were read by immunoSEQ multiplex PCR, and TCRdb kept only the in-frame ones, dropping some. The profile shows about 120,000 clones, 80% to 95% of them singletons. The sample consisted of blood. This sequence originates from a man in his forties in good health.

In DNA form, the CDR3 reads TGTGCCATCATAACCGCCGGAAACACCATATATTTT. Amino acids: CAIITAGNTIYF. The V and J genes are TRBV10-3 and TRBJ1-3; D uncertain. The germline V gene has CDR1 ENHRY and CDR2 SYGVKD. The V end was cut by 7 bases, the J end by 4 bases, with 8 bases between. The CDR3 covers 12 residues.